These 26 T cell receptor beta chains were sequenced from one sample in a study of identical twins. In TCRdb, the 5' RACE reads were re-called with MiXCR into one record per CDR3 protein. The sample carries some 590,000 distinct CDR3 sequences, more than 9% recorded once. These data are also associated with another study on yellow fever vaccine responses in identical twins.

Sequenced sample: PBMCs. These receptor sequences come from a woman aged 18-29 years in good health.

This clonotype was observed a handful of times. CDR3 residues: CSAPAGARGSNQPQHF. As DNA, the CDR3 is TGCAGTGCTCCGGCGGGGGCCCGGGGGAGCAATCAGCCCCAGCATTTT. The rearrangement links TRBV20-1 to TRBJ1-5; weak D call: TRBD1 (6 bases). CDR3 length: 16 residues. V lost 5 bases and J 1 base, leaving 18 bases between the germline ends. CDR1 and CDR2 (germline): DFQATT, SNEGSKA (reference sequence).

The V and J genes are TRBV7-9 and TRBJ2-1, with no clear D. The CDR3 consists of 14 residues. The ends were cut back, 0 bases at V and 5 bases at J, with 8 bases in the middle. Germline-derived CDR1 and CDR2 are SEHNR and FQNEAQ (reference sequence). As DNA, the CDR3 is TGTGCCAGCAGCTTAGCAGTAGCCAACAATGAGCAGTTCTTC. This gives the protein CASSLAVANNEQFF.

The rearrangement uses TRBV12-3 or TRBV12-4 and TRBJ2-1, with 9 bases identical to TRBD2. The CDR3 totals 17 residues. Losses at the gene ends were 7 bases for V and 9 bases for J; bases not matched to a gene: 19. Here the CDR3 DNA reads TGTGCCAGCACTAAAGGGATTAGCGGGGGATCCACCGGTGAGCAGTTCTTC. Protein product: CASTKGISGGSTGEQFF.

This clonotype has ten or more counts. The rearrangement joins TRBV11-2 to TRBJ2-7, with D uncertain. The CDR3 is 12 residues long. Trimming stripped 5 bases from V and 2 bases from J, with 7 bases between. CDR1 SGHAT and CDR2 FQNNGV come from the germline V gene. The chain's CDR3 is CASSPPAYEQYF. For the CDR3, the DNA is TGTGCCAGCAGCCCCCCGGCCTACGAGCAGTACTTC.

This clonotype was found many times. The chain carries TRBV6-5 and TRBJ2-2; D possibly corresponds to TRBD1 (5 bases). The V gene lost 2 bases and the J gene lost 3 bases, with 7 bases spanning the gap. This CDR3 is built from 14 residues. Germline V gene lookup returns CDR1 MNHEY and CDR2 SVGAGI. CDR3 sequence: CASSYARDTGELFF. The CDR3 DNA reads TGTGCCAGCAGTTACGCCAGGGACACCGGGGAGCTGTTTTTT.

This clonotype has more than one count but fewer than ten. The chain combines TRBV3-1 with TRBJ2-2, with no clear D. CDR1 is LGHDT, CDR2 YNNKEL, per germline (reference sequence). V was trimmed by 4 bases and J by 1 base, leaving 13 bases between them. The CDR3 consists of 16 residues. The chain's CDR3 is CASSRAAELNTGELFF. The CDR3 nucleotides read TGTGCCAGCAGCCGGGCCGCTGAACTGAACACCGGGGAGCTGTTTTTT.

This clonotype was seen repeatedly, ten times or more. V usage is TRBV29-1 and J usage is TRBJ2-1; 10 bases are a match to TRBD1. Germline CDR1 is SQVTM and CDR2 is ANQGSEA. V lost 8 bases to trimming and J lost 7 bases; unmatched junction nucleotides: 14. The CDR3 consists of 15 residues. The DNA for the CDR3 is TGCAGCACAGACAACCGGGACAGGGGTTATAATGAGCAGTTCTTC. This translates into CSTDNRDRGYNEQFF.

This clonotype was found a few times. CDR3 sequence: CASSSGFSNGYTF. DNA for the CDR3: TGTGCCAGCAGCTCCGGCTTTTCCAATGGCTACACCTTC. The chain has TRBV25-1 and TRBJ1-2; D unresolved. The germline V gene encodes CDR1 MGHDK and CDR2 SYGVNS. The V and J ends lost 6 bases and 6 bases respectively, with 14 bases between them. The CDR3 covers 13 residues.

This clonotype was seen many times. The chain uses TRBV20-1 and TRBJ1-1, with 7 nucleotides matching TRBD1. Germline V gene lookup returns CDR1 DFQATT and CDR2 SNEGSKA (reference sequence). This CDR3 has 15 residues. Trimming at V came to 3 bases and at J to 7 bases, leaving 14 bases not matched to a gene. The CDR3 region is CSASIPDRNNLEAFF. The CDR3 coding sequence is TGCAGTGCTAGCATCCCGGACAGGAATAACCTTGAAGCTTTCTTT.

This clonotype was picked up many times. The chain uses TRBV10-3 and TRBJ2-3, with TRBD2 matching 8 bases. After removal of 3 bases from V and 2 bases from J, the junction contained 7 bases not matched to a gene. Looked up from germline, CDR1 is ENHRY and CDR2 is SYGVKD. The CDR3 has 16 amino acids. For the CDR3, the DNA is TGTGCCATCAGTGATCCGAGCGGGGGTTTCACAGATACGCAGTATTTT. This translates into CAISDPSGGFTDTQYF.

The chain uses TRBV15 and TRBJ2-2; D gene uncertain. Per the germline V gene, CDR1 is LNHNV and CDR2 is YYDKDF (reference sequence). Deletions cut 9 bases from V and 1 base from J, with 15 bases between. This CDR3 region has 15 residues. The CDR3 loop reads CATRRAPMNTGELFF. Written as DNA, the CDR3 is TGTGCCACACGTAGGGCACCGATGAACACCGGGGAGCTGTTTTTT.

The chain is built from TRBV10-3 and TRBJ2-3, with 7 bases fitting TRBD1. V lost 6 bases, J lost 6 bases, and 9 bases stayed unmatched. Germline V gives CDR1 ENHRY, CDR2 SYGVKD. CDR3 size: 14 residues. The CDR3 bases are TGTGCCATCAGCTTACAGGGGATCGCGGATACGCAGTATTTT. Amino acids: CAISLQGIADTQYF.

The gene calls are TRBV29-1 and TRBJ2-3; D is undetermined. The V end lost 4 bases, the J end lost 6 bases, and 17 bases lay between the germline ends. Germline V lookup: CDR1 SQVTM, CDR2 ANQGSEA. The CDR3 runs 14 residues. The CDR3 sequence is CSVADDTPLDTQYF. CDR3 DNA: TGCAGCGTTGCGGATGATACCCCTTTGGATACGCAGTATTTT.

A word on this clonotype: A read error may account for a junction end that differs from germline. V and J are TRBV12-3 or TRBV12-4 and TRBJ2-3, with 13 bases identical to TRBD2. This CDR3 has 18 residues. CDR3 DNA: TGTGCCATCAGTTTGGGGAGATGGACTAGCGGGGGTCCAGATACGCAGTATTTT. It encodes CAISLGRWTSGGPDTQYF.

This clonotype has ten or more counts. The rearrangement links TRBV11-2 to TRBJ2-2; TRBD2 agrees at 12 bases. The CDR3 has 19 amino acids. Germline lookup yields CDR1 SGHAT and CDR2 FQNNGV. V shed 5 bases, J shed 7 bases, and the junction held 17 bases outside the gene matches. CDR3 sequence: CASSPSSALAGGLNGELFF. The CDR3 nucleotides are TGTGCCAGCAGCCCATCCTCGGCTCTAGCGGGGGGGCTTAACGGGGAGCTGTTTTTT.

This rearrangement joins TRBV7-9 to TRBJ1-6; the D is unclear. The CDR3 consists of 15 residues. The V end was cut by 4 bases, the J end by 11 bases, with 18 bases between. Germline CDR1 is SEHNR and CDR2 is FQNEAQ (reference sequence). The CDR3 DNA is TGTGCCAGCAGCTCGCTCCTTCTAGGTTTTCCACCCCTCCACTTT. The encoded protein is CASSSLLLGFPPLHF.

This rearrangement joins TRBV20-1 to TRBJ2-7; TRBD1 matches at 9 bases. Trimming removed 3 bases from V and 2 bases from J; junction bases left unmatched: 5. Germline V CDR1 and CDR2: DFQATT, SNEGSKA (reference sequence). This CDR3 has 14 amino acids. The CDR3 DNA follows: TGCAGTGCTAGCAGGGGACAGGGAACCTACGAGCAGTACTTC. Amino acid sequence: CSASRGQGTYEQYF.

This clonotype was observed at least ten times. The V call is TRBV11-2, the J call TRBJ2-2, with 8 bases lining up with TRBD2. The germline V gene has CDR1 SGHAT and CDR2 FQNNGV. This CDR3 comprises 14 residues. The junction had 7 bases not matched to a gene; V was cut back by 7 bases and J by 6 bases. CDR3 DNA sequence: TGTGCCAGCACCCCTGACGGGAGGGCCGGGGAGCTGTTTTTT. Its protein is CASTPDGRAGELFF.

This clonotype has only a few counts. The rearrangement uses TRBV4-2 and TRBJ2-3; D gene uncertain. Deletions cut 1 base from V and 5 bases from J, with 7 bases between. The CDR3 runs 13 residues. Germline V lookup: CDR1 LGHNA, CDR2 YNFKEQ. Written as DNA, the CDR3 is TGTGCCAGCAGCCAAGGGGGTGGAGATACGCAGTATTTT. It translates to CASSQGGGDTQYF.

V is TRBV28 and J is TRBJ2-1; 9 nucleotides line up with TRBD1. Germline CDR1 is MDHEN and CDR2 is SYDVKM. The CDR3 totals 16 residues. J lost 0 bases, V lost 6 bases, and 6 bases had no gene match. CDR3 region: CASRSGQGSSYNEQFF. DNA for the CDR3: TGTGCCAGCAGGTCGGGACAGGGAAGCTCCTACAATGAGCAGTTCTTC.

The chain links TRBV29-1 to TRBJ2-3; possible D gene TRBD2, 5 bases. Germline CDR1 is SQVTM and CDR2 is ANQGSEA. The ends were cut back, 0 bases at V and 2 bases at J, with 12 bases in the middle. The CDR3 totals 15 residues. CDR3 residues: CSVEETLGLTDTQYF. DNA for the CDR3: TGCAGCGTTGAAGAGACCTTAGGACTCACAGATACGCAGTATTTT.

The chain links TRBV11-2 to TRBJ2-7; 10 nucleotides align to TRBD2. Germline assignment: CDR1 SGHAT and CDR2 FQNNGV. CDR3 length: 20 amino acids. The ends lost 5 bases at V and 5 bases at J; junction bases unmatched: 24. In DNA form, the CDR3 reads TGTGCCAGCAGCGGAGCTCCATTGGCTAGCGGGAGAATAGGTAGACACGAGCAGTACTTC. Translated: CASSGAPLASGRIGRHEQYF.

V gene TRBV20-1 combines with J gene TRBJ2-1, with D perhaps TRBD1 (5 bases). Trimming took 3 bases from V and 0 from J, leaving 9 bases between them. Germline values: CDR1 DFQATT, CDR2 SNEGSKA (reference sequence). This CDR3 has 14 amino acids. The CDR3 is CSARVQGSYNEQFF. The CDR3 DNA follows: TGCAGTGCTAGGGTTCAGGGCTCCTACAATGAGCAGTTCTTC.

At least ten counts were recorded for this clonotype. This chain uses TRBV6-5 with TRBJ1-2, with D possibly TRBD1 on 5 matching bases. This CDR3 spans 12 amino acids. Looked up from germline, CDR1 is MNHEY and CDR2 is SVGAGI. V shed 7 bases and J shed 3 bases, with 9 bases lying between them. CDR3 nucleotides: TGTGCCAGCAAGGGGTTGGACTATGGCTACACCTTC. Translated: CASKGLDYGYTF.

This clonotype was recorded at least ten times. This sequence joins TRBV24-1 and TRBJ1-4; D gene ambiguous. The CDR3 totals 14 residues. Germline values: CDR1 KGHDR, CDR2 SFDVKD. Trimming left V 3 bases short and J 5 bases short, with 9 bases between. CDR3 nucleotides: TGTGCCACCAGTGATAAAGAGATAAATGAAAAACTGTTTTTT. Residues: CATSDKEINEKLFF.

A few counts support this clonotype. The chain joins TRBV3-1 to TRBJ1-2; TRBD1 matches at 9 bases. The CDR3 has 16 residues. J was trimmed by 11 bases and V by 1 base; bases with no gene match: 14. Germline V gives CDR1 LGHDT, CDR2 YNNKEL (reference sequence). The CDR3 DNA sequence: TGTGCCAGCAGCCAAGGGCGGGACAGGGTATACCACCGGTACACCTTC. The encoded protein is CASSQGRDRVYHRYTF.